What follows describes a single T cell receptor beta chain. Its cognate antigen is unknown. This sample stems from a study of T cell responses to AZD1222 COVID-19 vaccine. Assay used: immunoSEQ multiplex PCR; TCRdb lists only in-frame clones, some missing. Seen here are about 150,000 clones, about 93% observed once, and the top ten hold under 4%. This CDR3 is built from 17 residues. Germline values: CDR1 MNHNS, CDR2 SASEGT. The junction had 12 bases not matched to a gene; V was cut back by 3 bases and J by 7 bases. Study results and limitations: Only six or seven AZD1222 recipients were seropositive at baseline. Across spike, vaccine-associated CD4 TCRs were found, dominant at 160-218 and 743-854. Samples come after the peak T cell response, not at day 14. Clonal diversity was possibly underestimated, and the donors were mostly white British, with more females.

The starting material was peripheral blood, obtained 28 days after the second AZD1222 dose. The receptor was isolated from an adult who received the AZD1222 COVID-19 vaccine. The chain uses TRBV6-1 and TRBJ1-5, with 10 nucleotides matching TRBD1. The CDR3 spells CASSEGLVGQGEQPQHF. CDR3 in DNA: TGTGCCAGCAGTGAGGGGCTGGTCGGACAGGGGGAACAGCCCCAGCATTTT.